The rows below give T cell receptor beta chains drawn from one sample of a study of blood T cells in healthy people across ages. In TCRdb, the 5' RACE reads were re-called with MiXCR into one record per CDR3 protein. The repertoire consists of over a million distinct CDR3 sequences, with 59% occurring once and the leading ten covering approximately 7%. Sequences were obtained from blood. The receptors originated from a man aged 18 to 29 in good health. Each CDR3 is given with its conserved first and last residue. D genes are given only for firm matches. Expanded clones get a size class; other rows say once, few or many, or leave the size out.

v_call	clone_size	j_call	d_call	cdr3_aa	cdr3_nt
TRBV2	once	TRBJ2-7	TRBD2	CASSEGTSLYEQYF	TGTGCCAGCAGTGAGGGGACTAGCCTATACGAGCAGTACTTC
TRBV20-1	-	TRBJ1-1	-	CSCLKSGGTEAFF	TGCAGTTGCCTAAAATCGGGGGGCACTGAAGCTTTCTTT
TRBV6-5	-	TRBJ1-2	-	CASSYSTDFWAGSYNGYTF	TGTGCCAGCAGTTACTCGACAGATTTCTGGGCAGGGAGTTATAATGGCTACACCTTC
TRBV5-1	-	TRBJ1-2	-	CASSLSTASNYGYTF	TGCGCCAGCAGCTTATCGACAGCCTCTAACTATGGCTACACCTTC
TRBV4-1	-	TRBJ2-5	-	CASSQEEQGFETQYF	TGCGCCAGCAGCCAAGAAGAACAGGGATTCGAGACCCAGTACTTC
TRBV12-3/TRBV12-4	-	TRBJ2-1	-	CASSRVVGSYNEQFF	TGTGCCAGCAGCCGCGTGGTCGGCTCCTACAATGAGCAGTTCTTC
TRBV7-9	-	TRBJ2-7	-	CASSLEGVAGNEQYF	TGTGCCAGCAGCTTAGAGGGCGTCGCGGGTAACGAGCAGTACTTC
TRBV7-9	-	TRBJ2-7	TRBD1	CAVQGGAGTYEQYF	TGTGCCGTTCAAGGGGGCGCAGGCACCTACGAGCAGTACTTC
TRBV12-3/TRBV12-4	-	TRBJ2-4	-	CASSGSHIQYF	TGTGCCAGCAGTGGAAGCCACATTCAGTACTTC
TRBV20-1	-	TRBJ2-7	TRBD2	CGASQREPYEQYF	TGCGGTGCTAGCCAGCGGGAGCCCTACGAGCAGTACTTC
TRBV6-2/TRBV6-3	once	TRBJ2-2	-	CASSRQAGNTGELFF	TGTGCCAGCAGCCGGCAAGCGGGGAACACCGGGGAGCTGTTTTTT
TRBV15	-	TRBJ2-5	TRBD1	CATSRASDRDWYF	TGTGCCACCAGCAGAGCCTCGGACAGGGACTGGTACTTC
TRBV14	-	TRBJ2-2	-	CASSRQPYTGELFF	TGTGCCAGCAGCCGACAGCCCTACACCGGGGAGCTGTTTTTT
TRBV10-3	-	TRBJ2-3	-	CAISESGYREEDTQYF	TGTGCCATCAGTGAGTCGGGGTATAGGGAGGAAGATACGCAGTATTTT
TRBV20-1	few	TRBJ1-2	-	CSARDGRDLYGYTF	TGCAGTGCTAGAGATGGCCGGGACCTCTATGGCTACACCTTC
TRBV6-2/TRBV6-3	few	TRBJ1-2	TRBD1	CASSRTGGYNYGYTF	TGTGCCAGCAGCCGGACAGGAGGATATAACTATGGCTACACCTTC
TRBV6-1	-	TRBJ1-5	-	CASSGGQGSNQPQHF	TGTGCCAGCAGTGGGGGCCAGGGTTCAAATCAGCCCCAGCATTTT
TRBV27	-	TRBJ2-3	-	CASSSDLGPLQYF	TGTGCCAGCAGTTCGGACTTGGGACCGCTGCAGTATTTT
TRBV10-3	-	TRBJ2-7	TRBD1	CATGQVHYEQYF	TGTGCCACCGGACAGGTCCACTACGAGCAGTACTTC
TRBV20-1	once	TRBJ2-5	-	CSASVGPSETQYF	TGCAGTGCTAGCGTAGGACCCTCTGAGACCCAGTACTTC
TRBV4-1	-	TRBJ2-5	-	CASSQGYRGLREETQYF	TGCGCCAGCAGCCAAGGTTACCGGGGCCTAAGAGAAGAGACCCAGTACTTC
TRBV7-6	-	TRBJ2-1	TRBD2	CASRSGTIYNEQFF	TGTGCCAGCAGATCCGGGACTATCTACAATGAGCAGTTCTTC
TRBV10-3	-	TRBJ2-1	TRBD1	CAISESGQGGIPFF	TGTGCCATCAGTGAGTCTGGACAGGGGGGTATTCCGTTCTTC
TRBV28	-	TRBJ2-3	TRBD2	CASNLGTSGGPYLDTQYF	TGTGCCAGCAATCTGGGGACTAGCGGGGGGCCCTACCTAGATACGCAGTATTTT
TRBV5-5	-	TRBJ1-2	TRBD1	CASSYTGDGYTF	TGTGCCAGCAGCTATACAGGGGATGGCTACACCTTC
TRBV6-6	-	TRBJ2-7	TRBD1	CASSQEVIGTGTYEQYF	TGTGCCAGCTCCCAGGAAGTAATTGGGACAGGGACCTACGAGCAGTACTTC